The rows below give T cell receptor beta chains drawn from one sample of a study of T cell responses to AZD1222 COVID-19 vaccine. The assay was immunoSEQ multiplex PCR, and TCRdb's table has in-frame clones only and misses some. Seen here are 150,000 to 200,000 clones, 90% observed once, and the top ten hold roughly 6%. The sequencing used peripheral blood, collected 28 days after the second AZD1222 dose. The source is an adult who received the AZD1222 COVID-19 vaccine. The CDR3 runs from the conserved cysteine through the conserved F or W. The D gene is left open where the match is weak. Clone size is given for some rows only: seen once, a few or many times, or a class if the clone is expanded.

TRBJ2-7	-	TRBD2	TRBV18	TGTGCCAGCTCACCCGCAAGCGGGGGTTCCTACGAGCAGTACTTC	CASSPASGGSYEQYF
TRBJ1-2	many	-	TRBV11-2	TGTGCCAGCAGCCCCATTAGCGGAAATGACTATGGCTACACCTTC	CASSPISGNDYGYTF
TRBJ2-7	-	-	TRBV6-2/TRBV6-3	TGTGCCAGCAGTTACTCGGGGCAGGGGAATTCCTACGAGCAGTACTTC	CASSYSGQGNSYEQYF
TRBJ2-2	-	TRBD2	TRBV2	TGTGCCAGCAGCGAAAGGGTAATAGCGGGAGCGAACACCGGGGAGCTGTTTTTT	CASSERVIAGANTGELFF
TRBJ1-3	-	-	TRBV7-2	TGTGCCAGCAGCTTAGGGAGCTCTGGAAACACCATATATTTT	CASSLGSSGNTIYF
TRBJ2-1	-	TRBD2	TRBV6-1	TGTGCCAGCAGTGAATTCGGCCTAGCGGTAAACAATGAGCAGTTCTTC	CASSEFGLAVNNEQFF
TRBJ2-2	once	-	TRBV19	TGTGCCAGTAGTCCAAGGACTGCCAACACCGGGGAGCTGTTTTTT	CASSPRTANTGELFF
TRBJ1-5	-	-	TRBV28	TGTGCCAGCAGTCGACGGTCTAGCAATCAGCCCCAGCATTTT	CASSRRSSNQPQHF
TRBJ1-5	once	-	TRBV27	TGTGCCAGCAGTTTATGGGGGGCGGGTCAGCCCCAGCATTTT	CASSLWGAGQPQHF
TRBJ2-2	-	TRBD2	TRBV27	TGTGCCAGCAATAAGGGACTAGCGGGAGATTTTGGCACCGGGGAGCTGTTTTTT	CASNKGLAGDFGTGELFF
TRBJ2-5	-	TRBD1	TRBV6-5	TGTGCCAGCAGTCGGGACAGGGTGGGAGAGACCCAGTACTTC	CASSRDRVGETQYF
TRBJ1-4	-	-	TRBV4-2	TGTGCCAGCAGCCAAGAAGGGGGTAATGAAAAACTGTTTTTT	CASSQEGGNEKLFF
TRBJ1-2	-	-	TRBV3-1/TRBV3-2	TGTGCCAGCAGCCAAGTCTGGCAGGGCGTCTATGGCTACACCTTC	CASSQVWQGVYGYTF
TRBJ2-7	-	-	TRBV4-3	TGCGCCAGCAGCCAGGCTCTATTTCGGGACGAGCAGTACTTC	CASSQALFRDEQYF
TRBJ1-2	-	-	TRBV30	TGTGCCTCGTCGTGGGGTTTTAGCTATGGCTACACCTTC	CASSWGFSYGYTF
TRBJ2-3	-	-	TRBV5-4	TGTGCCAGCAGCTCACAGGGCGTCACAGATACGCAGTATTTT	CASSSQGVTDTQYF
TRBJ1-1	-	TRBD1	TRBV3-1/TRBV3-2	TGTGCCAGCAGTCTGGGACAGCTGAACACTGAAGCTTTCTTT	CASSLGQLNTEAFF
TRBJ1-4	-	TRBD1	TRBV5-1	TGCGCCAGCAGCGTGATGGGACAGGCATTCGAAAAACTGTTTTTT	CASSVMGQAFEKLFF
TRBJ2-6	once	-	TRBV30	TGTGCCTGGACCTCTGGGGCCAACGTCCTGACTTTC	CAWTSGANVLTF
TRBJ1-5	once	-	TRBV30	TGTGCCTGGAACAGGGATAGCAATCAGCCCCAGCATTTT	CAWNRDSNQPQHF
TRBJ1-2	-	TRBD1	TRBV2	TGTGCCAGCAGTAGTCGGACAGGGCTCTATGGCTACACCTTC	CASSSRTGLYGYTF
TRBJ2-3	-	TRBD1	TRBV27	TGTGCCAGCAGGAGGACAGGGGGCCCCACAGATACGCAGTATTTT	CASRRTGGPTDTQYF
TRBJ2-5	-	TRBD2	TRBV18	TGTGCCAGCTCACCACCCTTACTAGCGGGGCTAGAGACCCAGTACTTC	CASSPPLLAGLETQYF
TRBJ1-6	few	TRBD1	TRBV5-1	TGCGCCAGCAGCTGGGACAGACAAAATAATTCACCCCTCCACTTT	CASSWDRQNNSPLHF
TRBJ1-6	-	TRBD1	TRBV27	TGTGCCAGCAGTTCATCACAGGGGGCCCCGTCTAGTTCACCCCTCCACTTT	CASSSSQGAPSSSPLHF
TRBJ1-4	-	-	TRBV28	TGTGCCAGCAGTGACAGAACAACTAATGAAAAACTGTTTTTT	CASSDRTTNEKLFF
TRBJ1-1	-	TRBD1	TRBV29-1	TGCAGCGTAACTGCAGGGGGGGCCACTGAAGCTTTCTTT	CSVTAGGATEAFF
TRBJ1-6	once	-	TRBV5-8	TGTGCCAGCAGCTTACGTGGGGGCTATAATTCACCCCTCCACTTT	CASSLRGGYNSPLHF
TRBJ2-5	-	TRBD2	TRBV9	TGTGCCAGCAGTCGAGCGGGGTCTCAAGAGACCCAGTACTTC	CASSRAGSQETQYF
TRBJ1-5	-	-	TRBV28	TGTGCCAGCAGTCGTCCGCCCGGGTCCTCCAATCAGCCCCAGCATTTT	CASSRPPGSSNQPQHF
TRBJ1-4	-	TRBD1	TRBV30	TGTGCCTGGAGTGCGAGGGACAGAAACAATGAAAAACTGTTTTTT	CAWSARDRNNEKLFF
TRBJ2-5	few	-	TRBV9	TGTGCCAGCAGCGTAGATGGGACCCATCAAGAGACCCAGTACTTC	CASSVDGTHQETQYF
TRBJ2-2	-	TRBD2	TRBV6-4	TGTGCCAGCATGCGGACTAGCGGGGGCCAGAACACCGGGGAGCTGTTTTTT	CASMRTSGGQNTGELFF
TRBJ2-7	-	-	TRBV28	TGTGCCAGCGCTTGGGGATCCTACGAGCAGTACTTC	CASAWGSYEQYF
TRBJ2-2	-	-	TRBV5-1	TGCGCCAGCAGCACCGGGAGTGCGAACACCGGGGAGCTGTTTTTT	CASSTGSANTGELFF
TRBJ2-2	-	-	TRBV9	TGTGCCAGCAGCGTAGACGGAACCGGGGAGCTGTTTTTT	CASSVDGTGELFF
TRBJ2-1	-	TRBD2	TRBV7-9	TGTGCCAGCAGCCCTACTAGCGGGAGATGGGATGAGCAGTTCTTC	CASSPTSGRWDEQFF
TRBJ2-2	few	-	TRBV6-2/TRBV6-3	TGTGCCAGCAGTTACTCAGAGAACACCGGGGAGCTGTTTTTT	CASSYSENTGELFF
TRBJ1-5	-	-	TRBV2	TGTGCCAGCGTAACCGGACAGAATCAGCCCCAGCATTTT	CASVTGQNQPQHF
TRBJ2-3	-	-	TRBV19	TGTGCCAGTAGTATCGGACAGTCCACAGATACGCAGTATTTT	CASSIGQSTDTQYF
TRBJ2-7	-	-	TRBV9	TGTGCCAGCAGCGTAGCTTTCTACAGCAGCTCCTACGAGCAGTACTTC	CASSVAFYSSSYEQYF
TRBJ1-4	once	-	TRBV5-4	TGTGCCAGCAGCTTGACCCCCGGGGCAACTAATGAAAAACTGTTTTTT	CASSLTPGATNEKLFF
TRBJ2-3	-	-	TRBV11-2	TGTGCCAGCAGCCCCACTTTTGCGGGGTCTGGCACAGATACGCAGTATTTT	CASSPTFAGSGTDTQYF
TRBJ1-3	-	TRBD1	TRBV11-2	TGTGCCAGCAGCCTCCGACAGGGTTTCGGAAACACCATATATTTT	CASSLRQGFGNTIYF
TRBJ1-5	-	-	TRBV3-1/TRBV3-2	TGTGCCAGCAGCCCCCAAAGGAATAGCAATCAGCCCCAGCATTTT	CASSPQRNSNQPQHF
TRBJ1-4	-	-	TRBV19	TGTGCCAGTAGTATGAAGCGAGAAAAACTGTTTTTT	CASSMKREKLFF
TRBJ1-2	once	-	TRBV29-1	TGCAGCGTTCCCGGACAGCCCGACTATGGCTACACCTTC	CSVPGQPDYGYTF
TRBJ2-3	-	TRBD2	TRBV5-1	TGCGCCAGCAGCTTAGCGGGAGGGCCTTCAGATACGCAGTATTTT	CASSLAGGPSDTQYF
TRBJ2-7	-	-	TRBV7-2	TGTGCCAGCAGCTTAGCGGCAAGCTCCTACGAGCAGTACTTC	CASSLAASSYEQYF
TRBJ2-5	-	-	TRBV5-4	TGTGCCAGCAGCTTCTCCGGGAGCCCCCAAGAGACCCAGTACTTC	CASSFSGSPQETQYF
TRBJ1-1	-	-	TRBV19	TGTGCCAGTAGGGTCAGCGGGAACACTGAAGCTTTCTTT	CASRVSGNTEAFF
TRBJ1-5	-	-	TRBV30	TGTGCCTGGAGTGCTGGCTATCAGCCCCAGCATTTT	CAWSAGYQPQHF
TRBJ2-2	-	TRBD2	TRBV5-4	TGTGCCAGCAGCATCCGGGCTAGCGGGAACACCGGGGAGCTGTTTTTT	CASSIRASGNTGELFF
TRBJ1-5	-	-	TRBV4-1	TGCGCCAGCAGCCGGGTCCTTAGCAATCAGCCCCAGCATTTT	CASSRVLSNQPQHF